A selection of T cell receptor beta chains follows, all from one sample in a study of cytomegalovirus exposure and HLA in healthy donors. Profiling relied on immunoSEQ multiplex PCR, and the TCRdb table lists in-frame clones only, not all of them. The sample lists about 140,000 clones; roughly 78% were seen once. Sequenced sample: PBMCs. These receptors were taken from a man younger than 40 in good health and CMV-seronegative. The CDR3 runs from the conserved cysteine through the conserved F or W. Each record gives: V gene, clone size, J gene, D gene, CDR3 protein, CDR3 DNA. D genes are given only for firm matches. Part of the rows lack a size; the others show once, few, many or a class for expanded clones.

>TRBV5-1|-|TRBJ2-5|TRBD2
CASSLAVGGRGETQYF
TGCGCCAGCAGCTTGGCCGTCGGCGGGAGAGGCGAGACCCAGTACTTC
>TRBV5-6|-|TRBJ2-7|TRBD1
CASSFGTGIYEQYF
TGTGCCAGCAGCTTCGGGACAGGGATTTACGAGCAGTACTTC
>TRBV30|-|TRBJ2-2|TRBD1
CRPGQGAGELFF
TGTAGGCCGGGACAGGGGGCCGGGGAGCTGTTTTTT
>TRBV30|-|TRBJ2-7|-
CAWSVARGYSYEQYF
TGTGCCTGGAGTGTAGCTCGCGGATACTCCTACGAGCAGTACTTC
>TRBV18|-|TRBJ1-3|-
CASSLPRGAQTGNTIYF
TGTGCCAGCTCACTGCCCCGGGGGGCGCAGACTGGAAACACCATATATTTT
>TRBV11-2|-|TRBJ2-7|-
CASSLTQEQYF
TGTGCCAGCAGCTTAACACAGGAGCAGTACTTC
>TRBV6-1|-|TRBJ2-7|TRBD1
CASSVRDRGYEQYF
TGTGCCAGCAGTGTCCGGGACAGGGGCTACGAGCAGTACTTC
>TRBV5-1|once|TRBJ1-3|-
CASSLAGLGNTIYF
TGCGCCAGCAGCTTGGCGGGTTTGGGAAACACCATATATTTT
>TRBV6-1|-|TRBJ2-3|-
CASETGTSYPDTQYF
TGTGCCAGCGAAACAGGGACGTCGTATCCGGATACGCAGTATTTT
>TRBV28|-|TRBJ1-1|TRBD1
CASSTQGAHTEAFF
TGTGCCAGCAGCACACAGGGGGCGCACACTGAAGCTTTCTTT
>TRBV5-4|once|TRBJ1-1|-
CASSPAENTEAFF
TGTGCCAGCAGCCCGGCGGAGAACACTGAAGCTTTCTTT
>TRBV30|-|TRBJ2-7|-
CAWSGGGSNYEQYF
TGTGCCTGGAGCGGAGGGGGCTCAAACTACGAGCAGTACTTC
>TRBV6-1|-|TRBJ2-3|-
CASIAKWGPDTQYF
TGTGCCAGCATCGCGAAATGGGGCCCAGATACGCAGTATTTT
>TRBV4-1|-|TRBJ2-7|TRBD2
CASSQAGGLASYEQYF
TGCGCCAGCAGCCAAGCTGGGGGACTAGCCTCCTACGAGCAGTACTTC
>TRBV6-1|-|TRBJ2-1|-
CASSLRAGLGNEQFF
TGTGCCAGCAGTCTCCGGGCGGGGCTGGGGAATGAGCAGTTCTTC